These 19 T cell receptor beta chains share one sample of origin, sequenced in a study of response to subunit inactivated influenza vaccine. One entry per CDR3 protein, called by TCRdb with MiXCR from the RT-PCR reads. Of about 580,000 distinct CDR3 sequences listed, less than 15% are singletons. Sequences were derived from PBMCs from blood, sampled 12 days after vaccination. The origin of the receptors is a man aged 45-65 years who received an inactivated influenza vaccine.

This clonotype was detected only a few times. J is TRBJ2-3 and V is TRBV24-1; TRBD2 might be the D (6 bases). The V end lost 9 bases, the J end lost 1 base, and 10 bases lay between the germline ends. The CDR3 is 13 amino acids. Germline lookup yields CDR1 KGHDR and CDR2 SFDVKD. CDR3 in DNA: TGTGCCACCTCCTCGGGGGGCACAGATACGCAGTATTTT. The encoded protein is CATSSGGTDTQYF.

The chain joins TRBV7-2 to TRBJ2-6; no clear D. The ends were cut back, 6 bases at V and 4 bases at J, with 13 bases in the middle. From germline, CDR1 is SGHTA and CDR2 FQGNSA. There are 15 residues in the CDR3. The DNA for the CDR3 is TGTGCCAGCAGGCCCACTTTGACGGGGGCCAACGTCCTGACTTTC. Its protein is CASRPTLTGANVLTF.

This clonotype was seen more than once but under ten times. The rearrangement uses TRBV27 and TRBJ2-7, with D unresolved. The length of the CDR3 is 17 residues. Germline V lookup: CDR1 MNHEY, CDR2 SMNVEV (reference sequence). Trimming took off 6 bases at V and 5 bases at J, with 26 bases between the two ends. Here the CDR3 DNA reads TGTGCCAGCAGACCGATAGGCATCGGGCTTAACGGACACGAGCAGTACTTC. This sequence encodes CASRPIGIGLNGHEQYF.

This clonotype came up many times. The V gene is TRBV3-1, the J gene TRBJ2-2; D ambiguous. The CDR3 extends over 17 amino acids. Germline CDR1 and CDR2: LGHDT and YNNKEL (reference sequence). The ends were cut back, 1 base at V and 3 bases at J, with 15 bases in the middle. The CDR3 protein is CASSQGANLGYTGELFF. The DNA of the CDR3 is TGTGCCAGCAGCCAAGGGGCCAATCTAGGCTACACCGGGGAGCTGTTTTTT.

V is TRBV12-3 or TRBV12-4 and J is TRBJ2-3; TRBD1 aligns across 10 bases. CDR3 length equals 16 residues. The J segment lost 4 bases and the V segment lost 2 bases, leaving 6 bases of the junction unmatched. CDR3 nucleotides: TGTGCCAGCAGTTTACTGGGACAGGGGTTACCAGATACGCAGTATTTT. This encodes CASSLLGQGLPDTQYF.

The chain has TRBV20-1 and TRBJ2-3; tentatively, D is TRBD2 (6 bases). CDR1 is DFQATT and CDR2 is SNEGSKA in the germline V gene (reference sequence). The CDR3 is 15 amino acids. The germline V and J ends were trimmed by 6 bases and 0 bases, with 16 bases remaining between them. CDR3 loop: CSASASEVSTDTQYF. The CDR3 DNA sequence: TGCAGTGCATCCGCTAGCGAGGTTAGCACAGATACGCAGTATTTT.

The V call is TRBV20-1, the J call TRBJ2-2; D call uncertain. The CDR3 covers 12 residues. V gave up 3 bases and J gave up 7 bases, with 9 bases separating them. Germline V gives CDR1 DFQATT, CDR2 SNEGSKA (reference sequence). This chain's CDR3 is CSASPGGGELFF. In DNA, the CDR3 is TGCAGTGCTAGCCCGGGTGGCGGGGAGCTGTTTTTT.

This clonotype was seen many times. The chain carries TRBV7-2 and TRBJ2-5, with D tentatively TRBD2 (6 bases). The ends were cut back, 0 bases at V and 5 bases at J, with 10 bases in the middle. The CDR3 consists of 14 residues. Germline V gene lookup returns CDR1 SGHTA and CDR2 FQGNSA. CDR3 residues: CASSLATGRETQYF. The CDR3 DNA is TGTGCCAGCAGCTTAGCGACGGGGAGGGAGACCCAGTACTTC.

The CDR3 DNA reads TGCAGCGTTGGGGGAGAGACCCAGTACTTC. This gives the protein CSVGGETQYF. The chain carries TRBV29-1 and TRBJ2-5; D not resolved. The CDR3 has 10 amino acids. Germline-derived CDR1 and CDR2 are SQVTM and ANQGSEA. V was pared by 4 bases and J by 4 bases, with 4 bases between.

The chain carries TRBV29-1 and TRBJ1-3; D is unclear. CDR3 length equals 12 residues. Trimming cost V 3 bases and J 4 bases, with 7 bases left between them. The germline V gene encodes CDR1 SQVTM and CDR2 ANQGSEA. The CDR3 DNA reads as TGCAGCGTTGATCTGGGGGGAAACACCATATATTTT. It translates to CSVDLGGNTIYF.

The CDR3: CASSLYRGSTYEQYF. For the CDR3, the DNA is TGTGCCAGCAGTTTGTACAGGGGGTCTACCTACGAGCAGTACTTC. The chain couples TRBV12-3 or TRBV12-4 to TRBJ2-7, with 8 bases matching TRBD1. The CDR3 is 15 amino acids. Trimming cost V 3 bases and J 2 bases; bases outside gene matches: 6.

This clonotype has a count of ten or more. The rearrangement links TRBV12-3 or TRBV12-4 to TRBJ1-2; 8 positions agree with TRBD1. The CDR3 has 13 amino acids. With V trimmed by 7 bases and J by 7 bases, 8 bases remained unmatched. The CDR3 sequence: CASTRQGSGGYTF. CDR3 bases: TGTGCCAGCACTCGACAGGGGTCGGGTGGCTACACCTTC.

The chain combines TRBV20-1 with TRBJ2-1; 7 bases fit TRBD2. The CDR3 has 14 amino acids. Germline lookup yields CDR1 DFQATT and CDR2 SNEGSKA (reference sequence). V dropped 0 bases and J dropped 12; count of bases not matched to a gene: 11. The CDR3 is CSARDRLAHRGQFF. CDR3 nucleotides: TGCAGTGCTAGAGACCGACTAGCTCACCGGGGGCAGTTCTTC.

This clonotype was detected ten times or more. The chain is built from TRBV29-1 and TRBJ2-5; no definite D call. This CDR3 spans 11 amino acids. Germline values: CDR1 SQVTM, CDR2 ANQGSEA. The ends were cut back, 3 bases at V and 5 bases at J, with 7 bases in the middle. CDR3 protein: CSVDRAETQYF. As DNA, the CDR3 is TGCAGCGTTGATCGGGCGGAGACCCAGTACTTC.

This clonotype has only a few counts. This chain links TRBV6-1 with TRBJ2-6; 9 bases fit TRBD1. The CDR3 is 17 residues long. Germline CDR1 MNHNS, CDR2 SASEGT. The V segment lost 5 bases and the J segment 0 bases; nucleotides outside the gene matches: 5. CDR3 sequence reads: CASSPGQGSSGANVLTF. CDR3 nucleotides: TGTGCCAGCAGTCCGGGACAGGGCAGCTCTGGGGCCAACGTCCTGACTTTC.

The chain links TRBV5-1 to TRBJ2-7; 8 bases line up with TRBD1. Looked up from germline, CDR1 is SGHRS and CDR2 is YFSETQ. The CDR3 consists of 13 residues. V lost 1 base and J lost 7; bases outside the gene matches: 4. The chain's CDR3 is CASSLQGALEQYF. CDR3 DNA sequence: TGCGCCAGCAGCTTGCAGGGGGCGTTGGAGCAGTACTTC.

The sample holds a few counts of this clonotype. The CDR3 bases are TGTGCCAGCAGTTACTCGAACGCACGGGGGGCAAAGAGCTCCTACGAGCAGTACTTC. Amino acid sequence: CASSYSNARGAKSSYEQYF. This chain connects TRBV6-2 or TRBV6-3 to TRBJ2-7; possibly TRBD2 for D (7 bases). Trimming stripped 0 bases from V and 0 bases from J, with 21 bases between. CDR3 length: 19 residues. Germline CDR1 MNHEY, CDR2 SVGEGT.

The V and J genes are TRBV6-6 and TRBJ2-7; D remains unclear. V dropped 7 bases and J dropped 4 bases, with 11 bases sitting between them. CDR1 and CDR2 from the germline V gene are MNHNY and SVGAGI (reference sequence). The length of the CDR3 is 12 residues. The CDR3 loop is CASTGRRYEQYF. In DNA, the CDR3 is TGTGCCAGCACTGGACGGAGATACGAGCAGTACTTC.

The sample holds a few counts of this clonotype. This chain links TRBV28 with TRBJ2-7, with TRBD1 as a possible D gene (6 bases). Trimming removed 2 bases at V and 1 base at J, with 15 bases between. The germline gives CDR1 MDHEN, CDR2 SYDVKM. This CDR3 region has 16 residues. The CDR3 DNA is TGTGCCAGCAGTTTAGTGTTGGGCCAGGGGTCCTACGAGCAGTACTTC. Encoded protein: CASSLVLGQGSYEQYF.